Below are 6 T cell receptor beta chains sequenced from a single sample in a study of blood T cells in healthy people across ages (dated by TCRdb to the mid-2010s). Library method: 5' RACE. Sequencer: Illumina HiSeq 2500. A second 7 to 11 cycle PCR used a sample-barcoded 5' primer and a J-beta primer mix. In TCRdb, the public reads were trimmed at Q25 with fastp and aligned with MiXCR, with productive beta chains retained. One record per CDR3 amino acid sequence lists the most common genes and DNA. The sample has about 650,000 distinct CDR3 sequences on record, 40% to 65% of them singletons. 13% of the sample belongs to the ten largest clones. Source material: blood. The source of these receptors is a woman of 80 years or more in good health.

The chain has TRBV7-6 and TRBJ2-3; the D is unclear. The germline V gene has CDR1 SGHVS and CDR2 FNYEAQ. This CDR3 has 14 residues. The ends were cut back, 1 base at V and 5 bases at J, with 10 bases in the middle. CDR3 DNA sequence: TGTGCCAGCAGCTTAGTAGGAGCCAGAGATACGCAGTATTTT. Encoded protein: CASSLVGARDTQYF.

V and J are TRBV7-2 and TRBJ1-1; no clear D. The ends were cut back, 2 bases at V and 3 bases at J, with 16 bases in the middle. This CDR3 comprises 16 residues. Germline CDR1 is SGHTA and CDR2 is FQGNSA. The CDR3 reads CASSLNGVRGHTEAFF. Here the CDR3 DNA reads TGTGCCAGCAGCTTAAATGGGGTCCGAGGTCACACTGAAGCTTTCTTT. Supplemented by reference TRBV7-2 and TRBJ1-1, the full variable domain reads GAGVSQSPSNKVTEKGKDVELRCDPISGHTALYWYRQSLGQGLEFLIYFQGNSAPDKSGLPSDRFSAERTGGSVSTLTIQRTQQEDSAVYLCASSLNGVRGHTEAFFGQGTRLTVV.

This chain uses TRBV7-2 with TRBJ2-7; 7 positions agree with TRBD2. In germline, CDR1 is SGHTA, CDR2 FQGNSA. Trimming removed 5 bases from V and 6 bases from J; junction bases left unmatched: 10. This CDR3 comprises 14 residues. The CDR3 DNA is TGTGCCAGCAGCGCCGGCGGGAGTGATATCGAGCAGTACTTC. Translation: CASSAGGSDIEQYF. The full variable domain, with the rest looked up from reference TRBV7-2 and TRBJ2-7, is GAGVSQSPSNKVTEKGKDVELRCDPISGHTALYWYRQSLGQGLEFLIYFQGNSAPDKSGLPSDRFSAERTGGSVSTLTIQRTQQEDSAVYLCASSAGGSDIEQYFGPGTRLTVT.

Written as DNA, the CDR3 is TGTGCCAGCAGTCGACAGGGGACCACCTACGAGCAGTACTTC. It is translated as CASSRQGTTYEQYF. This chain connects TRBV12-3 or TRBV12-4 to TRBJ2-7, with 8 bases lining up with TRBD1. There are 14 residues in the CDR3. After removal of 5 bases from V and 2 bases from J, the junction contained 5 bases not matched to a gene.

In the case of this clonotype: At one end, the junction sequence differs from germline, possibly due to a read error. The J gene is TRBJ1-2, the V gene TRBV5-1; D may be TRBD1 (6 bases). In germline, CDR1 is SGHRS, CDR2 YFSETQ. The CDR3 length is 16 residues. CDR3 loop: CANSATGTTYSGGYTF. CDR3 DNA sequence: TGCGCCAACAGCGCGACCGGGACAACATACTCCGGGGGCTACACCTTC.

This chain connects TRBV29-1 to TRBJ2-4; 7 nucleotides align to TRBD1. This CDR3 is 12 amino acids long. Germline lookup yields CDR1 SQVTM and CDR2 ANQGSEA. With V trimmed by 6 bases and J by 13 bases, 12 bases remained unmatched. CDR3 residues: CSVQTGAGEQYF. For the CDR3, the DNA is TGCAGCGTACAAACAGGGGCCGGAGAGCAGTACTTC.